These T cell receptor beta chains were read from a single sample in a study of shared clonotypes between healthy human individuals. Repertoires were generated with immunoSEQ multiplex PCR, while TCRdb's copy carries only in-frame clones and drops some. This table holds approximately 2,300,000 clones, around 93% found once. The sequenced material came from naive CD4+ T cells from PBMCs. These receptors were obtained from a man aged 18 to 29 in good health. Some clones in this sample may be carry-over from other donors' samples. Both conserved end residues are part of each CDR3. Fields, in order: J gene, V gene, D gene, clone size, CDR3 protein, CDR3 DNA. D genes are given only for firm matches. Some rows mark clone size as missing; the rest say once, few, many or name a class of expanded clone.

>TRBJ1-5|TRBV18|TRBD1|-
CASSTRLGQRNQPQHF
TGTGCCAGCTCCACTAGGCTGGGACAGAGAAATCAGCCCCAGCATTTT
>TRBJ2-7|TRBV30|-|once
CAWTQINGRGVYEQYF
TGTGCCTGGACCCAAATCAACGGGAGAGGGGTCTACGAGCAGTACTTC
>TRBJ1-2|TRBV5-6|-|-
CASSLPRGNYGYTF
TGTGCCAGCAGCTTGCCTCGAGGAAACTATGGCTACACCTTC
>TRBJ2-2|TRBV5-6|-|-
CASSWDGGTGELFF
TGTGCCAGCAGCTGGGACGGTGGGACCGGGGAGCTGTTTTTT
>TRBJ2-3|TRBV28|-|-
CASSRFFGTTDTQYF
TGTGCCAGCAGCCGTTTTTTTGGGACCACAGATACGCAGTATTTT
>TRBJ1-2|TRBV7-2|-|once
CASSLVVLGGGYTF
TGTGCCAGCAGCTTAGTGGTCTTGGGGGGTGGCTACACCTTC
>TRBJ2-2|TRBV5-1|TRBD1|-
CASSGTGTVGTELFF
TGCGCCAGCAGCGGAACCGGGACAGTTGGGACGGAGCTGTTTTTT
>TRBJ1-1|TRBV18|TRBD1|-
CASSIRQGAQPEAFF
TGTGCCAGCTCAATTAGACAGGGGGCGCAACCTGAAGCTTTCTTT
>TRBJ1-1|TRBV7-3|-|-
CASSLSRSSTEAFF
TGTGCCAGCAGCTTAAGCCGGTCTAGCACTGAAGCTTTCTTT
>TRBJ2-3|TRBV10-2|-|-
CASSLFYYTDTQYF
TGCGCCAGCAGCCTCTTCTATTACACAGATACGCAGTATTTT
>TRBJ2-5|TRBV4-1|TRBD2|-
CASSQEAGVSLAKVETQYF
TGCGCCAGCAGCCAAGAAGCGGGAGTGTCTTTGGCGAAGGTTGAGACCCAGTACTTC
>TRBJ1-5|TRBV6-1|-|-
CASSEAGSGGLFQPQHF
TGTGCCAGCAGTGAAGCGGGATCCGGGGGGTTATTTCAGCCCCAGCATTTT
>TRBJ1-2|TRBV5-4|-|-
CASSLVGPTNYGYTF
TGTGCCAGCAGCTTGGTGGGCCCAACTAACTATGGCTACACCTTC